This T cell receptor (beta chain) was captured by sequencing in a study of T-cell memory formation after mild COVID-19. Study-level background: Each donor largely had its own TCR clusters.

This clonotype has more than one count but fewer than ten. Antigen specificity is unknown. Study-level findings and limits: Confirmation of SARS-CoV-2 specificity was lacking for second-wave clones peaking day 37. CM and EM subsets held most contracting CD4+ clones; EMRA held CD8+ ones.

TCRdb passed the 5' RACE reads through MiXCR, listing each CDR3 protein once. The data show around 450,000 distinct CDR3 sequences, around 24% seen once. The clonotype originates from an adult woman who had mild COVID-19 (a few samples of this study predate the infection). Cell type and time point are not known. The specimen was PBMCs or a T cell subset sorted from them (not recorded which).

CDR3 protein: CASSHNTGTGVPDTQYF. The CDR3 DNA sequence: TGCGCCAGCAGTCACAACACCGGGACAGGGGTGCCAGATACGCAGTATTTT. The genes are TRBV23-1 and TRBJ2-3; 10 positions agree with TRBD1. TRBV23-1 is noted as an ORF with a role that remains uncertain. This CDR3 region has 17 residues. J gave up 4 bases and V 3 bases, and 10 bases lay outside the gene matches.